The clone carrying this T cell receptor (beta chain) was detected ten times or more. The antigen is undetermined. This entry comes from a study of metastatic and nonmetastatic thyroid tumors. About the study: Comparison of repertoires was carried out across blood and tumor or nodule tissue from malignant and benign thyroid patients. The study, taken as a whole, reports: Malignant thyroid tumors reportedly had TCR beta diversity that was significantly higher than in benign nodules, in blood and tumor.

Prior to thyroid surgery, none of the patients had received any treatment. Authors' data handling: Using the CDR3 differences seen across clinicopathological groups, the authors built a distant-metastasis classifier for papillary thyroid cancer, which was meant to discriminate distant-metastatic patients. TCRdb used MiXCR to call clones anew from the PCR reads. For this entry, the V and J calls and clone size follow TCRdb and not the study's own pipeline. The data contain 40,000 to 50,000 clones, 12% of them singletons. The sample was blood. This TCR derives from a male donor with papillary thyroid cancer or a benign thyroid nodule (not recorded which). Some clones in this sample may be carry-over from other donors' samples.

Written as DNA, the CDR3 is TGTGCCAGCAGTAGCGGGAGCTCTCGAGATACGCAGTATTTT. Protein sequence: CASSSGSSRDTQYF. The V gene is TRBV2, the J gene TRBJ2-3; 8 bases match TRBD2. The CDR3 extends over 14 amino acids. The V gene end was trimmed by 5 bases and the J gene end by 5 bases; junction bases not matched to a gene: 6. Germline V gives CDR1 SNHLY, CDR2 FYNNEI.